This T cell receptor beta chain originates from a study of T cell changes during pregnancy in multiple sclerosis. Assay: immunoSEQ multiplex PCR; the TCRdb copy retains only in-frame clones and omits some. Counted here are tens of thousands of clones, approximately 92% occurring once; the ten biggest clones make up roughly 3.2%. Germline V lookup: CDR1 LGHNT, CDR2 FRNRAP. The CDR3 consists of 11 residues. Trimming took 7 bases from V and 5 from J, leaving 6 bases between them. This clone has a single count. The receptor comes from a female donor in good health, enrolled as a control in a pregnancy study. This sequence joins TRBV12-5 and TRBJ2-1; D not resolved. Material: CD8+ T cells from peripheral blood mononuclear cells, obtained in the third trimester of pregnancy. CDR3 DNA: TGTGCTAGTGTCCTTGACAATGAGCAGTTCTTC. Translation gives CASVLDNEQFF.